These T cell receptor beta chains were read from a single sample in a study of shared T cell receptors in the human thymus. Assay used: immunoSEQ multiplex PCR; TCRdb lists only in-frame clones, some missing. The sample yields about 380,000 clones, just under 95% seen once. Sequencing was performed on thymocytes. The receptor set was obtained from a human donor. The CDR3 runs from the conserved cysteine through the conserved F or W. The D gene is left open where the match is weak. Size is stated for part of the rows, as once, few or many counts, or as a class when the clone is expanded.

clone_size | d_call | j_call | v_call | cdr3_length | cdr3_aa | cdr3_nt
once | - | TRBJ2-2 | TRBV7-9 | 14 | CASSLTGSEGELFF | TGTGCCAGCAGCTTGACCGGGAGCGAGGGGGAGCTGTTTTTT
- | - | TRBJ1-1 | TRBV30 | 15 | CAWSGNTVRDTEAFF | TGTGCCTGGAGTGGTAACACGGTCCGGGACACTGAAGCTTTCTTT
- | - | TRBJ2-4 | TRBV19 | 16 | CASSTLTPKAKNIQYF | TGTGCCAGTAGTACTCTGACACCTAAAGCCAAAAACATTCAGTACTTC
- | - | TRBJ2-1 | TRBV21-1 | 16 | CASITGAPSTYNEQFF | TGTGCCAGCATTACAGGGGCCCCTTCGACTTACAATGAGCAGTTCTTC
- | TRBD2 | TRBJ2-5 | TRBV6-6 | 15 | CASSVVAGEQETQYF | TGTGCCAGCAGTGTGGTAGCGGGAGAGCAAGAGACCCAGTACTTC
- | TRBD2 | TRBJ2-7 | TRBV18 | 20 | CASSPSSRGNSGRAENEQYF | TGTGCCAGCTCACCTTCATCGAGGGGAAATAGCGGGAGGGCCGAGAACGAGCAGTACTTC
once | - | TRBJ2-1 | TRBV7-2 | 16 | CASSLWTRGIYNEQFF | TGTGCCAGCAGCTTATGGACCCGGGGGATTTACAATGAGCAGTTCTTC
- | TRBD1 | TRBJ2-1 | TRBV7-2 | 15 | CASSLPGTGNNEQFF | TGTGCCAGCAGCTTACCCGGGACAGGGAACAATGAGCAGTTCTTC
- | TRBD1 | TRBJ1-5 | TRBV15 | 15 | CATSPRTGAWQPQHF | TGTGCCACCAGCCCACGGACAGGGGCTTGGCAGCCCCAGCATTTT
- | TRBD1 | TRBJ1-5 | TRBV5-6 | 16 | CASSSATGVSNQPQHF | TGTGCCAGCAGCTCGGCGACAGGGGTGAGCAATCAGCCCCAGCATTTT
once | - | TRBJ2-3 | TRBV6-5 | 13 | CASSYISTDTQYF | TGTGCCAGCAGTTACATCAGCACAGATACGCAGTATTTT
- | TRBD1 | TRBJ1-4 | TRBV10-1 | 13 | CASSVTGKEKLFF | TGCGCCAGCAGCGTGACAGGGAAGGAAAAACTGTTTTTT
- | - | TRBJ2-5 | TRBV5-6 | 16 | CASSPAAGTTGETQYF | TGTGCCAGCAGCCCCGCTGCGGGGACCACAGGGGAGACCCAGTACTTC
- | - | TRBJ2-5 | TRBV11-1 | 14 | CASTLDGFQETQYF | TGTGCCAGCACGTTGGACGGCTTCCAAGAGACCCAGTACTTC
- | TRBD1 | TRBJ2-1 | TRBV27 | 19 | CASSLRHPQRDRVINEQFF | TGTGCCAGCAGTTTACGCCATCCCCAGAGGGACAGGGTCATCAATGAGCAGTTCTTC
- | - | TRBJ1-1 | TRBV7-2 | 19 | CASSHHRRGRVGSGTEAFF | TGTGCCAGCAGCCACCACCGCCGGGGGCGGGTAGGATCGGGCACTGAAGCTTTCTTT
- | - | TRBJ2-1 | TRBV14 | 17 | CASSQVGRGSSYNEQFF | TGTGCCAGCAGCCAAGTCGGTCGGGGGAGCTCCTACAATGAGCAGTTCTTC
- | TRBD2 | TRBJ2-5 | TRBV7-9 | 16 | CASSLASSGSRETQYF | TGTGCCAGCAGCTTAGCAAGTAGCGGGAGTAGAGAGACCCAGTACTTC
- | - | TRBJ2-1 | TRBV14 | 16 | CASSFGGVRGGNEQFF | TGTGCCAGCAGCTTTGGCGGGGTAAGAGGCGGCAATGAGCAGTTCTTC
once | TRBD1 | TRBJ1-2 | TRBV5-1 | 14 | CASSFTQGNKGYTF | TGCGCCAGCAGCTTTACACAGGGGAATAAGGGCTACACCTTC
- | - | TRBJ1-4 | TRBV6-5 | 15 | CASSSKGVPNEKLFF | TGTGCCAGCAGTTCCAAGGGAGTACCAAATGAAAAACTGTTTTTT
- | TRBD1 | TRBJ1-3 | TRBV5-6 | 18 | CASSTRRDSIGSGNTIYF | TGTGCCAGCAGCACTAGACGGGACAGTATCGGCTCAGGAAACACCATATATTTT
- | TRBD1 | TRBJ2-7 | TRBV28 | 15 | CASSLGGQGLNEQYF | TGTGCCAGCAGTTTAGGGGGACAGGGTTTGAACGAGCAGTACTTC
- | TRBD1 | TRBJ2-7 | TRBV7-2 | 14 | CASSLRDRGQEQYF | TGTGCCAGCAGCTTACGGGACAGGGGGCAAGAGCAGTACTTC
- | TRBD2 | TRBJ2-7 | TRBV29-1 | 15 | CSVAGLADLPYEQYF | TGCAGCGTCGCTGGACTAGCGGATCTCCCCTACGAGCAGTACTTC
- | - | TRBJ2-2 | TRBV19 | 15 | CASSIGTATAGELFF | TGTGCCAGTAGTATAGGCACTGCCACCGCCGGGGAGCTGTTTTTT
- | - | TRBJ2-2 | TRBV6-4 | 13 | CASSELGSGELFF | TGTGCCAGCAGTGAATTAGGATCCGGGGAGCTGTTTTTT
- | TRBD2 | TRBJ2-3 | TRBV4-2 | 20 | CASSHEPGLAGRFGQDTQYF | TGTGCCAGCAGCCATGAGCCGGGACTAGCGGGAAGGTTCGGTCAGGATACGCAGTATTTT
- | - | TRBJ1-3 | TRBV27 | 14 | CASSLSHSGNTIYF | TGTGCCAGCAGCCTTTCCCACTCTGGAAACACCATATATTTT
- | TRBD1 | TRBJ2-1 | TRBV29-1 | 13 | CSFRQGPYNEQFF | TGCAGCTTTAGACAGGGGCCTTACAATGAGCAGTTCTTC
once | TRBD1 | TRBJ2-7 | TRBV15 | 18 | CATSRVKDRGLGRNEQYF | TGTGCCACCAGCAGAGTGAAGGACAGGGGGCTCGGGAGGAATGAGCAGTACTTC
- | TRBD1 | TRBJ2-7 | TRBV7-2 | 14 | CASSSGQGPYEQYF | TGTGCCAGCAGCTCTGGACAGGGGCCCTACGAGCAGTACTTC
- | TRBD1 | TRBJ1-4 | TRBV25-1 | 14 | CASSVWDRSEKLFF | TGTGCCAGCAGTGTTTGGGACAGAAGCGAAAAACTGTTTTTT
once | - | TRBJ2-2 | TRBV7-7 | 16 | CASSLGRLERGGELFF | TGTGCCAGCAGCTTAGGCCGACTAGAGAGGGGCGGGGAGCTGTTTTTT
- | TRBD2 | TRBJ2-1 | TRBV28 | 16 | CASSLVGLAGYNEQFF | TGTGCCAGCAGTTTAGTGGGACTAGCGGGATACAATGAGCAGTTCTTC
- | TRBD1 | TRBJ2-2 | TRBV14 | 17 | CASSLIRTGGNTGELFF | TGTGCCAGCAGCCTCATCCGGACAGGGGGGAACACCGGGGAGCTGTTTTTT
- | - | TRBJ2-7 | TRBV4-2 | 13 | CASSQGQPYEQYF | TGTGCCAGCAGCCAAGGACAGCCCTACGAGCAGTACTTC
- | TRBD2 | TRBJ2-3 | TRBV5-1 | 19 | CASSAITTSGETSTDTQYF | TGCGCCAGCAGCGCCATAACGACTAGCGGGGAGACTAGCACAGATACGCAGTATTTT
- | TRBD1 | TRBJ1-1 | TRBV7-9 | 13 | CASSLRDRVKAFF | TGTGCCAGCAGCTTGAGGGACAGGGTGAAAGCTTTCTTT
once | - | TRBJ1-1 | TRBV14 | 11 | CASSQGALAFF | TGTGCCAGCAGCCAAGGCGCATTAGCTTTCTTT